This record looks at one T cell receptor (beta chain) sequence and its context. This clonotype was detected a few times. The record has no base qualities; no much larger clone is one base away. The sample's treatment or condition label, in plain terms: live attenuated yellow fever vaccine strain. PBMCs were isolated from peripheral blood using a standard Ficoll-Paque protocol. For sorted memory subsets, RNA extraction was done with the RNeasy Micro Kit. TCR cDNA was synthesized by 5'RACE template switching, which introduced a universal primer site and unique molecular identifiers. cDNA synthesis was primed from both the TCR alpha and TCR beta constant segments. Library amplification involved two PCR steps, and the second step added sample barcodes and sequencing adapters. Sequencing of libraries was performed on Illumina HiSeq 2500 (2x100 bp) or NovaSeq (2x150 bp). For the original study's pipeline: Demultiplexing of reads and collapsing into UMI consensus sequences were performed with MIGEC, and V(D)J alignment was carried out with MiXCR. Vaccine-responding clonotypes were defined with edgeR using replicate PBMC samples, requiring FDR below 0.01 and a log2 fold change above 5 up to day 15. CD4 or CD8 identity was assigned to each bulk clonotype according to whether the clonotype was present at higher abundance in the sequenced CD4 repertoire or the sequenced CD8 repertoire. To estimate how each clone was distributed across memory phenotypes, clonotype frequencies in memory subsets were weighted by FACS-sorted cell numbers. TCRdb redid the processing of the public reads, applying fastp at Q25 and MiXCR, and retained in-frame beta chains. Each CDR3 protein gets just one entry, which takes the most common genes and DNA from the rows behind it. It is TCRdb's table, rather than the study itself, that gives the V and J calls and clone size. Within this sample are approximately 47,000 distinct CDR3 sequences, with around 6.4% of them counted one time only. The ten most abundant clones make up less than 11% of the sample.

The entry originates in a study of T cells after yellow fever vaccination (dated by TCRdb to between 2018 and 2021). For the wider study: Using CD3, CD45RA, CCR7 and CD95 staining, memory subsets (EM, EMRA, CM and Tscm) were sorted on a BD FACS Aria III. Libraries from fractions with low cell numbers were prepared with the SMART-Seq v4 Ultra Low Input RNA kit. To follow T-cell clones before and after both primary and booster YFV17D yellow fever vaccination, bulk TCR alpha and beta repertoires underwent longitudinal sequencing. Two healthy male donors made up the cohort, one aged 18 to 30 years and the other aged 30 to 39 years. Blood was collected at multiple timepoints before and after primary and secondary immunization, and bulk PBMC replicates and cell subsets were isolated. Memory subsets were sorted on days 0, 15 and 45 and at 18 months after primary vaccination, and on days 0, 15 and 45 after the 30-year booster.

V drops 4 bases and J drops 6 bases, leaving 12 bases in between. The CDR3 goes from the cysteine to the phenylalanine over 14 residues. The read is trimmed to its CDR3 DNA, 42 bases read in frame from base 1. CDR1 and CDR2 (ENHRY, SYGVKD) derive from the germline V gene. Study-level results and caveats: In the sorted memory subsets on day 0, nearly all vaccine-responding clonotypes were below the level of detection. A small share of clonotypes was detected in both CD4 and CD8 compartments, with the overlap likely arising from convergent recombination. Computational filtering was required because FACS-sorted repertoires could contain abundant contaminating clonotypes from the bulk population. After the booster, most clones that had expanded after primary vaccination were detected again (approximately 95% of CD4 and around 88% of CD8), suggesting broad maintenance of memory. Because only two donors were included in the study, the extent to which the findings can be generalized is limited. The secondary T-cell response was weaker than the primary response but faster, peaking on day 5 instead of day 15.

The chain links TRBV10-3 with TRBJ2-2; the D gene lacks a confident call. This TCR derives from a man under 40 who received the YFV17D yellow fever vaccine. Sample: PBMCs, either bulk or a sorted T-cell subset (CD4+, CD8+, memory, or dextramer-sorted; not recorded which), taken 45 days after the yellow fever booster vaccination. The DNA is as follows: TGTGCCATCAGTGCCAGAACCGTGGCCGGGGAGCTGTTTTTT. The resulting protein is CAISARTVAGELFF.